One and the same sample provided the 5 T cell receptor beta chains below, sequenced in a study of blood T cells in healthy people across ages. Primed by a sample-barcoded 5' primer and a J-beta primer mix, a second PCR proceeded for roughly 7 to 11 cycles. Each CDR3 protein is one row after TCRdb ran MiXCR on the 5' RACE reads. The sample lists 1.2 million to 1.5 million distinct CDR3 sequences, 42% occurring once. Sequenced: blood. The receptors were sampled from a woman aged 18-35 years in good health.

The V call is TRBV2, the J call TRBJ2-4; D gene ambiguous. The J call is in doubt because the DNA end fits TRBJ2-7 better. The CDR3 loop spans 13 amino acids. Looked up from germline, CDR1 is SNHLY and CDR2 is FYNNEI. CDR3: CASSEGEIYEQYF. The DNA for the CDR3 is TGTGCCAGCAGTGAGGGCGAAATCTACGAGCAGTACTTC.

A note on this clonotype: An end of the junction differs from the germline gene, which may be a read error. V usage is TRBV11-2 and J usage is TRBJ2-6; possible D gene TRBD2, 6 bases. Germline-derived CDR1 and CDR2 are SGHAT and FQNNGV. CDR3 length: 19 residues. The CDR3 DNA reads as TGTGCCAGCAGCCATTCTCCGGGACTGTCAACGTCTGGGGCCAACGTCCCGACTTTC. It yields the protein CASSHSPGLSTSGANVPTF.

In its sample, this clonotype was seen a few times. The chain combines TRBV5-6 with TRBJ2-1, with 7 bases that match TRBD1. CDR3 length: 13 amino acids. Germline CDR1 SGHDT, CDR2 YYEEEE. After removal of 4 bases from V and 7 bases from J, the junction contained 5 bases not matched to a gene. The CDR3 sequence is CASSRQGRNEQFF. Written as DNA, the CDR3 is TGTGCCAGCAGCCGACAGGGAAGGAATGAGCAGTTCTTC.

This clonotype was counted only a few times. This chain connects TRBV7-2 to TRBJ2-7; no firm D call. V dropped 3 bases and J dropped 12 bases, with 12 bases sitting between them. The CDR3 length is 11 residues. From germline, CDR1 is SGHTA and CDR2 FQGNSA. Written as DNA, the CDR3 is TGTGCCAGCAGCTTGTTTGGACGTCTGTACTTC. This codes for CASSLFGRLYF.

This clonotype was recorded at least ten times. One junction end disagrees with the germline gene, perhaps due to a read error. The chain links TRBV5-1 to TRBJ2-7; 10 bases align to TRBD2. Germline CDR1 reads SGHRS; CDR2 reads YFSETQ. This CDR3 is 14 amino acids long. The CDR3 spells CASSLAGGYYEQYF. The CDR3, as DNA: TGTGCCAGCAGCTTAGCGGGAGGATACTACGAGCAGTACTTC.